This T cell receptor (beta chain) was recorded in a study of T cell clonality in common variable immunodeficiency. The V end lost 1 base, the J end lost 2 bases, and 9 bases lay between the germline ends. Germline assignment: CDR1 SNHLY and CDR2 FYNNEI. The CDR3 covers 15 residues. General study points: Common variable immunodeficiency TCR beta sequences reportedly had fewer deletions and N-nucleotide insertions. Links between repertoire features and CVID complications were heterogeneity-limited. Authors noted CVID clonality's cause needs subpopulation repertoire sequencing.

This clone was observed at least ten times. Antigen unknown. From the germline J gene comes the end of the CDR3, since the read stops 3 residues before it. TCRdb's copy holds only in-frame clones and misses some; the assay was immunoSEQ multiplex PCR. The sample presents 35,000 or so clones, none singletons. Input material: peripheral blood mononuclear cells. This sequence was found in a human donor with common variable immunodeficiency. This chain connects TRBV2 to TRBJ1-5; D gene ambiguous. CDR3 bases read: TGTGCCAGCAGTGAAGGGGCCTTGGGCAATCAGCCC. It translates to CASSEGALGNQP. The entire CDR3 protein is CASSEGALGNQPQHF.